This T cell receptor (beta chain) originates from a study of blood T cell repertoires in COVID-19. Libraries were prepared by immunoSEQ multiplex PCR; TCRdb keeps only in-frame clonotypes and omits some of them. The sample has about 98,000 clones; approximately 86% are singletons. Trimming removed 1 base from V and 2 bases from J, with 14 bases in between. Per germline, CDR1 SGHRS and CDR2 YFSETQ. The CDR3 is 16 residues long. The sample comprised peripheral blood. The chain employs TRBV5-1 and TRBJ2-3; tentative D call: TRBD2 (6 bases). The clonotype originates from a man in his 70s with active or convalescent COVID-19. In nucleotides, the CDR3 is TGCGCCAGCAGCTTGCGGGCGGGGATAACCACAGATACGCAGTATTTT. This translates into CASSLRAGITTDTQYF.